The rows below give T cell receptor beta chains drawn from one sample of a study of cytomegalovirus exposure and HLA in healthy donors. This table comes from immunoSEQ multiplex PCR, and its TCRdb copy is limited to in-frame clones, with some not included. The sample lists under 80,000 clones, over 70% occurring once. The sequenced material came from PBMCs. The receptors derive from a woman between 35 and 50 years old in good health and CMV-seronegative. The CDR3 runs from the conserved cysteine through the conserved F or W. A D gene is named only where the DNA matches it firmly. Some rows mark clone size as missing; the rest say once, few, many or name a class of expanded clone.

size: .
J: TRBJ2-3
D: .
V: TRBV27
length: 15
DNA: TGTGCCAGCAGTCCCCGACAGAGAGGGGGAGATACGCAGTATTTT
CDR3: CASSPRQRGGDTQYF

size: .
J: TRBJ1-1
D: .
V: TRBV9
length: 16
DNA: TGTGCCAGCAGCGTAGGCGGGGGGGGAATGAACACTGAAGCTTTCTTT
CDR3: CASSVGGGGMNTEAFF

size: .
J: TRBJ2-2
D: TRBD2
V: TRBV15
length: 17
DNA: TGTGCCACCAGCAGTGGGCTAGCGGGGCTGGTAACCGGGGAGCTGTTTTTT
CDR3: CATSSGLAGLVTGELFF

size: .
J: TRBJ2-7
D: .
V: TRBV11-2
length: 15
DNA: TGTGCCAGCAGGAAGCCCTACCGAGGGATATACGAGCAGTACTTC
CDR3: CASRKPYRGIYEQYF

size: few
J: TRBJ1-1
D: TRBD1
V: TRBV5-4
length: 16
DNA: TGTGCCAGCAGCTTGGCCCTGGGACAGGGCAGCACTGAAGCTTTCTTT
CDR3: CASSLALGQGSTEAFF

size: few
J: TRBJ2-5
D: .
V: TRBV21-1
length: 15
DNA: TGTGCCAGCAGCAACTGGACTAGGACGGGGGAGACCCAGTACTTC
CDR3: CASSNWTRTGETQYF

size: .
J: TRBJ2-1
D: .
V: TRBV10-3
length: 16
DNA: TGTGCCATCAGTGAGTCCGCCAGATCGAGGTTGAATGAGCAGTTCTTC
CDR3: CAISESARSRLNEQFF

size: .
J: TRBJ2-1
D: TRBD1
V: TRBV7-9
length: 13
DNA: TGTGCCAGCAGCTTATGGGACAGTGGGGGGCAGTTCTTC
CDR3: CASSLWDSGGQFF

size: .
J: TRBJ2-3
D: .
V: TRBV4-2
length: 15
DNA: TGTGCCAGCAGCCAAACACGGGGTAACACAGATACGCAGTATTTT
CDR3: CASSQTRGNTDTQYF

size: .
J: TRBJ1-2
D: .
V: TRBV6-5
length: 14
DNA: TGTGCCAGCAGGCAATCCGGGGCTAACTATGGCTACACCTTC
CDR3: CASRQSGANYGYTF

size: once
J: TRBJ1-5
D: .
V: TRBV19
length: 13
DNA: TGTGCCAGTAGTCAGGGCTGGAATCAGCCCCAGCATTTT
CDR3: CASSQGWNQPQHF

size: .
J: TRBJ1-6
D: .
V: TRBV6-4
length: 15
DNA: TGTGCCAGCAGTCCGGGAGGGGGCTATAATTCACCCCTCCACTTT
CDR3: CASSPGGGYNSPLHF

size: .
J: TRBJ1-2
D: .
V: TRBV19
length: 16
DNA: TGTGCCAGTAGTATAGATCCGCAAGAGGCCTTCTATGGCTACACCTTC
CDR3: CASSIDPQEAFYGYTF